One sample yielded the 9 T cell receptor beta chains listed below, sequenced in a study of T-cell reconstitution after alpha-beta-depleted transplantation in children. Preparing the TCRbeta library involved the use of unique molecular identifiers. TCRdb reprocessed the PCR reads with MiXCR, giving one entry per CDR3 protein. This sample carries more than 300,000 distinct CDR3 sequences, around 16% of them seen once, and the ten largest clones take approximately 44%. This material consisted of PBMCs, mostly from graft donor cells, taken 360 days after TCRalphabeta/CD19-depleted stem cell transplant. These receptors all come from a male patient between 2 and 10 years old who had a stem cell transplant for acute lymphoblastic leukemia, so the T cells may come from the graft donor.

V gene TRBV5-1 combines with J gene TRBJ2-3; tentatively, D is TRBD1 (6 bases). This CDR3 is built from 14 residues. Germline V lookup: CDR1 SGHRS, CDR2 YFSETQ. V lost 0 bases and J lost 4, with 9 bases in between. CDR3 loop: CASSLVGGADTQYF. CDR3 in DNA: TGCGCCAGCAGCTTGGTTGGGGGCGCAGATACGCAGTATTTT.

This clonotype was seen a few times. The genes are TRBV11-2 and TRBJ2-1; 8 positions agree with TRBD1. This CDR3 has 13 residues. CDR1 and CDR2 from the germline V gene are SGHAT and FQNNGV. The J segment lost 7 bases and the V segment lost 3 bases, leaving 2 bases of the junction unmatched. The CDR3 is CASSFRQGNEQFF. DNA for the CDR3: TGTGCCAGCAGCTTTAGACAGGGGAATGAGCAGTTCTTC. Drawing the rest from reference TRBV11-2 and TRBJ2-1, the complete variable domain is EAGVAQSPRYKIIEKRQSVAFWCNPISGHATLYWYQQILGQGPKLLIQFQNNGVVDDSQLPKDRFSAERLKGVDSTLKIQPAKLEDSAVYLCASSFRQGNEQFFGPGTRLTVL.

In its sample, this clonotype was seen many times. This chain uses TRBV12-3 or TRBV12-4 with TRBJ1-5, with a possible D match to TRBD1 (5 bases). The CDR3 consists of 13 residues. V was cut by 8 bases and J by 3 bases, with 11 bases left in between. The CDR3 loop reads CASCRDPNQPQHF. For the CDR3, the DNA is TGTGCCAGCTGCAGGGACCCCAATCAGCCCCAGCATTTT.

This clonotype turned up a few times. The gene calls are TRBV7-2 and TRBJ2-1, with D perhaps TRBD1 (6 bases). The CDR3 consists of 15 residues. Looked up from germline, CDR1 is SGHTA and CDR2 is FQGNSA. Trimming removed 1 base from V and 7 bases from J, with 14 bases in between. The CDR3 sequence is CASSLVGGPGNEQFF. The CDR3 nucleotides are TGTGCCAGCAGCTTAGTAGGGGGACCCGGAAATGAGCAGTTCTTC. The variable domain in full, completed from reference TRBV7-2 and TRBJ2-1, reads GAGVSQSPSNKVTEKGKDVELRCDPISGHTALYWYRQSLGQGLEFLIYFQGNSAPDKSGLPSDRFSAERTGGSVSTLTIQRTQQEDSAVYLCASSLVGGPGNEQFFGPGTRLTVL.

This clonotype was seen many times. V usage is TRBV7-6 and J usage is TRBJ2-5, with TRBD1 as a possible D gene (6 bases). This CDR3 has 13 amino acids. Trimming shortened V by 2 bases and J by 5 bases, and 9 bases separated the two germline ends. From germline, CDR1 is SGHVS and CDR2 FNYEAQ. This CDR3 is CASSLNRVETQYF. CDR3 bases: TGTGCCAGCAGCTTAAACAGGGTCGAGACCCAGTACTTC.

This clonotype was seen more than once but under ten times. In DNA, the CDR3 is TGCGCCAGCAGCGTAAAATCCGGGACTAGCGGATACAATGAGCAGTTCTTC. Amino acids: CASSVKSGTSGYNEQFF. The rearrangement links TRBV5-1 to TRBJ2-1; 11 bases line up with TRBD2. J gave up 4 bases and V 4 bases, and 10 bases lay outside the gene matches. This CDR3 spans 17 amino acids. CDR1 and CDR2 (germline): SGHRS, YFSETQ.

This clonotype appeared many times. The CDR3 DNA is TGTGCCAGCAGTTACGAGGGACAGGCACCCGCTAGCACAGATACGCAGTATTTT. Amino acid sequence: CASSYEGQAPASTDTQYF. V is TRBV6-2 or TRBV6-3 and J is TRBJ2-3; 8 bases fit TRBD1. Germline lookup yields CDR1 MNHEY and CDR2 SVGEGT. This CDR3 has 18 residues. With V trimmed by 2 bases and J by 0 bases, 10 bases remained unmatched.

The V call is TRBV7-9, the J call TRBJ2-1, with no clear D. The CDR3 has 13 amino acids. Per germline, CDR1 SEHNR and CDR2 FQNEAQ (reference sequence). With 5 bases removed from V and 6 bases from J, the gap between germline ends came to 11 bases. CDR3 sequence reads: CASSPPRGNEQFF. CDR3 DNA: TGTGCCAGCAGCCCCCCTCGCGGCAATGAGCAGTTCTTC.

There are many counts of this clonotype. This chain joins TRBV6-5 and TRBJ1-1; no firm D call. Germline V gene sequence: CDR1 MNHEY, CDR2 SVGAGI. The CDR3 length is 14 residues. Trimming removed 8 bases from V and 4 bases from J, with 17 bases in between. The CDR3 coding sequence is TGTGCCAGCGAAGGCCAAGATGGTTTCACTGAAGCTTTCTTT. It specifies CASEGQDGFTEAFF.